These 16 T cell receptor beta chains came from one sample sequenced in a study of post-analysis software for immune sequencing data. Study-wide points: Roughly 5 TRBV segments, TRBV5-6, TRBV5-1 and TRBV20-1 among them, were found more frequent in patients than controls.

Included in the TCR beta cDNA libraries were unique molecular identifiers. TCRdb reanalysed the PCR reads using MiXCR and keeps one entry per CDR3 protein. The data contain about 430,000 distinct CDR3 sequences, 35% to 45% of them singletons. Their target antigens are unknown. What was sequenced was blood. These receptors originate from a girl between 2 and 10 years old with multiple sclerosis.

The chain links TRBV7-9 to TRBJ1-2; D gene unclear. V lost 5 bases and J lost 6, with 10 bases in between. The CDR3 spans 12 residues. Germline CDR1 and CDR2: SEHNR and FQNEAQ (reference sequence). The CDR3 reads CASSPANDGYTF. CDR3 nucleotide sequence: TGTGCCAGCAGCCCAGCAAACGATGGCTACACCTTC. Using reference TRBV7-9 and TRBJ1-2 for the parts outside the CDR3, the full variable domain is DTGVSQNPRHKITKRGQNVTFRCDPISEHNRLYWYRQTLGQGPEFLTYFQNEAQLEKSRLLSDRFSAERPKGSFSTLEIQRTEQGDSAMYLCASSPANDGYTFGSGTRLTVV.

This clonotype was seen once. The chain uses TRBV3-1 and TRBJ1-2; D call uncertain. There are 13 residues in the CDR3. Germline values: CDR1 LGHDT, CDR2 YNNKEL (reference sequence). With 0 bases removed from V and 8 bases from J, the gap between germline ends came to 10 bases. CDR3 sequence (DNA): TGTGCCAGCAGCCAAGAACCGGGATCGGGCTACACCTTC. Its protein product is CASSQEPGSGYTF.

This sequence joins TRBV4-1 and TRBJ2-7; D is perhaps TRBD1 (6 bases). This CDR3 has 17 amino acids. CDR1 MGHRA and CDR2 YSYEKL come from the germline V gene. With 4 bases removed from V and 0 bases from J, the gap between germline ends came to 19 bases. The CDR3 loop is CASSRLEGGPSSYEQYF. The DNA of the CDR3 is TGCGCCAGCAGCCGATTGGAAGGGGGACCGAGCTCCTACGAGCAGTACTTC.

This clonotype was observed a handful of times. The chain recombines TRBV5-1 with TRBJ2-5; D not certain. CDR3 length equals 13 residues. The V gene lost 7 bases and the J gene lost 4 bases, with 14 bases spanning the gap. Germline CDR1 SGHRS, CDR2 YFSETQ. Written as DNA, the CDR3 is TGCGCCAGCTTTAGCCCGGGTATAGAGACCCAGTACTTC. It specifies CASFSPGIETQYF.

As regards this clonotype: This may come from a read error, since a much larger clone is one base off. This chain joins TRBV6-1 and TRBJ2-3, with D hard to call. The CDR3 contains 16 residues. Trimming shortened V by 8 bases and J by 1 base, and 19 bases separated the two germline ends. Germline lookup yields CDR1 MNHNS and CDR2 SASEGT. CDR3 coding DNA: TGTGCCAGCCTTGAATACGGGTCAGAACGCACAGATACGCAGTATTTT. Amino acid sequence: CASLEYGSERTDTQYF.

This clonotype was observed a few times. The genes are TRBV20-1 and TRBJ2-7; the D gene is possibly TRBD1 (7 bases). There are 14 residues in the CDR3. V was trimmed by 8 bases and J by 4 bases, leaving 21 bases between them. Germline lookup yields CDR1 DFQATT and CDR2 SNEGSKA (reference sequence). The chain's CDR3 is CSTHGSRGRYEQYF. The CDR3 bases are TGCAGTACCCACGGGAGCAGGGGGAGGTACGAGCAGTACTTC.

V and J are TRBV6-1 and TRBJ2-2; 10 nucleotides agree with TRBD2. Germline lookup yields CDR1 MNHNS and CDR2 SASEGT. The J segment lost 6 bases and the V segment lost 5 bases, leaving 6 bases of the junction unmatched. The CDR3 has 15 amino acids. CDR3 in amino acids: CASSFRTSGAGELFF. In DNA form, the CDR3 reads TGTGCCAGCAGTTTCCGGACTAGCGGTGCCGGGGAGCTGTTTTTT.

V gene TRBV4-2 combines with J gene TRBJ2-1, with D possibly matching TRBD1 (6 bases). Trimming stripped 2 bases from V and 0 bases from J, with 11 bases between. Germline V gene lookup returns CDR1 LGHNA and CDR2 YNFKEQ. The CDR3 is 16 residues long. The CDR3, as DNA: TGTGCCAGCAGCCAACCCACAGGGATCTCCTACAATGAGCAGTTCTTC. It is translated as CASSQPTGISYNEQFF.

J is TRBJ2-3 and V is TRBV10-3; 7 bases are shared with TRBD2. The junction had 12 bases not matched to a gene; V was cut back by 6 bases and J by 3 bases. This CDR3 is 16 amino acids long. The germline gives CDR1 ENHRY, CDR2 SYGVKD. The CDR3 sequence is CAISGNRGEGTDTQYF. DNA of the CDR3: TGTGCCATCAGCGGGAACCGGGGGGAGGGAACAGATACGCAGTATTTT.

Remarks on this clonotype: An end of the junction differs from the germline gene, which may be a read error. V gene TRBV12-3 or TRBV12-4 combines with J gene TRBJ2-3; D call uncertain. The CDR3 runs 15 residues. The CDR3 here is CASTQGSPYTDMQYF. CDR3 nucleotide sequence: TGTGCCAGCACCCAAGGAAGCCCATACACAGATATGCAGTATTTT.

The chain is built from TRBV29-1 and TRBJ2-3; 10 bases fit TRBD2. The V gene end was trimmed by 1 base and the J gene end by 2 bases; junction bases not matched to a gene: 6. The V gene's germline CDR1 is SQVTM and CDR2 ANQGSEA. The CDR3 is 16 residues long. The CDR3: CSVEGASGGHTDTQYF. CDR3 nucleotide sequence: TGCAGCGTTGAAGGGGCTAGCGGGGGCCACACAGATACGCAGTATTTT.

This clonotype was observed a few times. CDR3 loop: CASSDRSGLNEQFF. CDR3 sequence (DNA): TGTGCCAGCAGTGACCGGTCCGGCTTAAATGAGCAGTTCTTC. The chain has TRBV2 and TRBJ2-1; D remains ambiguous. Germline V gives CDR1 SNHLY, CDR2 FYNNEI. The V and J ends lost 3 bases and 7 bases respectively, with 13 bases between them. The CDR3 has 14 amino acids.

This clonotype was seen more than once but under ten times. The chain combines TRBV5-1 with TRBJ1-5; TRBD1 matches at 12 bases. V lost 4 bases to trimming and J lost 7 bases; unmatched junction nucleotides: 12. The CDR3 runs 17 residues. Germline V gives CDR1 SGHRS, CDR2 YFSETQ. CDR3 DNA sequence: TGCGCCAGCAGCCCTGGGACAGGGGGCGCATATGTCCAGCCCCAGCATTTT. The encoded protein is CASSPGTGGAYVQPQHF.

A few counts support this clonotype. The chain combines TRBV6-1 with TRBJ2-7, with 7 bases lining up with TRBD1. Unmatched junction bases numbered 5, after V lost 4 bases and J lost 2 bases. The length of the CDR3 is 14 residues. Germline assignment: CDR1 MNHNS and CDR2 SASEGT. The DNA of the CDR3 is TGTGCCAGCAGTGTTCGGACAGGACCCTACGAGCAGTACTTC. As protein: CASSVRTGPYEQYF.

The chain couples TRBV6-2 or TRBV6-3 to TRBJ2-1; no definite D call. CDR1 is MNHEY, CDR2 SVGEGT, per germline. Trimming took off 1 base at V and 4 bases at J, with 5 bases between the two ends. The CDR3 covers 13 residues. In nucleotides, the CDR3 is TGTGCCAGCAGTTACTTCTCTTACAATGAGCAGTTCTTC. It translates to CASSYFSYNEQFF.

The CDR3 loop reads CASSHGGTGHPDTQYF. The CDR3 DNA is TGTGCCAGCAGCCATGGGGGGACAGGGCATCCGGATACGCAGTATTTT. The V and J genes are TRBV7-6 and TRBJ2-3; 9 bases agree with TRBD1. The germline V gene encodes CDR1 SGHVS and CDR2 FNYEAQ. After removal of 5 bases from V and 6 bases from J, the junction contained 12 bases not matched to a gene. The CDR3 is 16 amino acids.